This record looks at one T cell receptor beta chain sequence and its context. This sample was included in a study of PD-L1 blockade in urothelial cancer. Study overall: Timepoints chosen for blood analysis were 3 weeks (second dose) and 6 weeks after treatment start.

V lost 9 bases to trimming and J lost 0 bases; unmatched junction nucleotides: 4. The CDR3 covers 14 residues. Germline V lookup: CDR1 MDHEN, CDR2 SYDVKM. As for time point: peripheral blood 6 weeks after treatment start. Produced via immunoSEQ multiplex PCR; TCRdb's table is partial and in-frame only. This sample has around 50,000 clones; 88% occur once, and the top ten carry 2% to 3%. The sequencing here drew on PBMCs, taken around atezolizumab (anti-PD-L1) treatment. The chain has TRBV28 and TRBJ2-3; 9 bases are shared with TRBD1. The sequence was collected from a man aged 55 to 70 with urothelial cancer. CDR3 protein: CASTGGLSTDTQYF. The CDR3 DNA reads TGTGCCAGTACAGGGGGCCTTAGCACAGATACGCAGTATTTT.